A single sample is the source of the 21 T cell receptor beta chains below, sequenced in a study of cytotoxic CD8 clonotypes in ibrutinib-treated CLL. TCRdb keeps only in-frame clones here, not all; method: immunoSEQ multiplex PCR. The sample consists of 80,000 to 95,000 clones, 70% to 80% of them appearing once. The source material was PBMCs, sampled after 12 months of ibrutinib treatment. These receptor sequences come from a human donor with chronic lymphocytic leukemia.

This clone was counted at least ten times. The chain uses TRBV5-5 and TRBJ1-2; possible D gene TRBD1, 5 bases. Germline lookup yields CDR1 SGHKS and CDR2 YYEKEE (reference sequence). The CDR3 totals 16 residues. Trimming took off 4 bases at V and 4 bases at J, with 20 bases between the two ends. The CDR3 here is CASSPPGDSVTYGYTF. The CDR3 DNA sequence: TGTGCCAGCAGCCCCCCCGGAGACAGCGTCACCTATGGCTACACCTTC.

CDR3 bases: TGTGCCAGCAGCTTAGACTCTCAGCGGAGGTACGAGCAGTACTTC. Protein product: CASSLDSQRRYEQYF. V usage is TRBV7-2 and J usage is TRBJ2-7; a weak D match, TRBD2 (5 bases). V shed 1 base and J shed 4 bases, with 14 bases lying between them. CDR3 length equals 15 residues. Germline values: CDR1 SGHTA, CDR2 FQGNSA.

This sequence joins TRBV27 and TRBJ2-1, with TRBD2 matching over 7 bases. CDR3 length equals 15 residues. J was trimmed by 4 bases and V by 2 bases; bases with no gene match: 5. Germline loops: CDR1 MNHEY, CDR2 SMNVEV (reference sequence). DNA for the CDR3: TGTGCCAGCAGTTTACGCGGGCGGGGGTACAATGAGCAGTTCTTC. Protein sequence: CASSLRGRGYNEQFF.

The V gene is TRBV5-1, the J gene TRBJ2-3; 7 nucleotides line up with TRBD1. CDR1 and CDR2 (germline): SGHRS, YFSETQ. With 4 bases clipped from V and 5 bases from J, the junction kept 7 bases outside the gene matches. This CDR3 has 14 residues. For the CDR3, the DNA is TGCGCCAGCAGCACCCGGACAGGTCGAGATACGCAGTATTTT. It translates to CASSTRTGRDTQYF.

The rearrangement joins TRBV7-9 to TRBJ1-6, with 7 bases aligning to TRBD1. CDR1 SEHNR and CDR2 FQNEAQ come from the germline V gene (reference sequence). The CDR3 extends over 15 amino acids. With V trimmed by 5 bases and J by 5 bases, 6 bases remained unmatched. Written as DNA, the CDR3 is TGTGCCAGCAGCCCAAACAGGGGCCATAATTCACCCCTCCACTTT. It is translated as CASSPNRGHNSPLHF.

The V gene is TRBV21-1, the J gene TRBJ1-1. TRBV21-1 counts as a pseudogene. The length of the CDR3 is 14 residues. The CDR3 DNA is TGTGCCAGCAGCAGGGATGGGCCGAACACTGAAGCTTTCTTT. As protein: CASSRDGPNTEAFF.

The chain carries TRBV9 and TRBJ1-3; unclear D gene. V was shortened by 4 bases and J by 0 bases, with 5 bases between the two germline ends. Germline values: CDR1 SGDLS, CDR2 YYNGEE. This CDR3 has 13 amino acids. In DNA, the CDR3 is TGTGCCAGCAGCACCCTCTCTGGAAACACCATATATTTT. It encodes CASSTLSGNTIYF.

This sequence joins TRBV20-1 and TRBJ2-1; D is uncertain. V was trimmed by 7 bases and J by 8 bases, leaving 12 bases between them. The CDR3 extends over 11 amino acids. Germline-derived CDR1 and CDR2 are DFQATT and SNEGSKA (reference sequence). The CDR3 DNA is TGCAGTGTCACCCGTGGTGATGAGCAGTTCTTC. It codes for CSVTRGDEQFF.

The chain has TRBV18 and TRBJ1-1; no reliable D call. Germline CDR1 reads KGHSH; CDR2 reads LQKENI. V lost 3 bases and J lost 7, with 12 bases in between. The CDR3 has 13 residues. The CDR3 DNA follows: TGTGCCAGCTCACCGCCAGACGGATTTGAAGCTTTCTTT. Its translation is CASSPPDGFEAFF.

The chain has TRBV18 and TRBJ1-1; no clear D gene. Germline loops: CDR1 KGHSH, CDR2 LQKENI. This CDR3 spans 18 amino acids. With 0 bases removed from V and 1 base from J, the gap between germline ends came to 18 bases. DNA of the CDR3: TGTGCCAGCTCACCACCGGGGAGCTTCCTCTTCCCGAACACTGAAGCTTTCTTT. Its translation: CASSPPGSFLFPNTEAFF.

The CDR3 loop reads CAASSGGTQETQYF. CDR3 nucleotide sequence: TGTGCCGCGAGCAGCGGGGGGACTCAAGAGACCCAGTACTTC. V is TRBV6-5 and J is TRBJ2-5, with 9 positions matching TRBD2. The CDR3 covers 14 residues. From germline, CDR1 is MNHEY and CDR2 SVGAGI. With V trimmed by 11 bases and J by 2 bases, 9 bases remained unmatched.

The chain has TRBV7-2 and TRBJ2-3, with D possibly being TRBD2 (5 bases). The CDR3 length is 13 residues. Trimming shortened V by 4 bases and J by 1 base, and 6 bases separated the two germline ends. Germline V gene data show CDR1 as SGHTA and CDR2 as FQGNSA. The CDR3 loop is CASSYGGTDTQYF. The CDR3, as DNA: TGTGCCAGCAGCTACGGGGGCACAGATACGCAGTATTTT.

The rearrangement links TRBV28 to TRBJ2-1, with D perhaps TRBD2 (5 bases). CDR3 length: 12 amino acids. Germline V gene lookup returns CDR1 MDHEN and CDR2 SYDVKM. Trimming shortened V by 7 bases and J by 12 bases, and 16 bases separated the two germline ends. CDR3 sequence reads: CASTEPRGGQFF. The DNA of the CDR3 is TGTGCCAGCACCGAACCTCGGGGTGGGCAGTTCTTC.

This chain links TRBV11-3 with TRBJ1-1; D remains unclear. The germline V gene has CDR1 SGHNT and CDR2 YENEEA. V was shortened by 1 base and J by 0 bases, with 6 bases between the two germline ends. This CDR3 region has 14 residues. CDR3: CASSLGGMNTEAFF. The CDR3 nucleotides read TGTGCCAGCAGCTTAGGTGGGATGAACACTGAAGCTTTCTTT.

The chain joins TRBV30 to TRBJ2-3; D remains unclear. The V gene lost 2 bases and the J gene lost 1 base, with 4 bases spanning the gap. The CDR3 sequence is 12 residues long. CDR1 GTSNPN and CDR2 SVGIG come from the germline V gene (reference sequence). The CDR3 DNA reads TGTGCCTGGAGTTCCCGCACAGATACGCAGTATTTT. It yields the protein CAWSSRTDTQYF.

V usage is TRBV25-1 and J usage is TRBJ2-1; weak D call: TRBD2 (6 bases). V was trimmed by 3 bases and J by 3 bases, leaving 18 bases between them. Germline-derived CDR1 and CDR2 are MGHDK and SYGVNS. CDR3 length equals 17 residues. The DNA for the CDR3 is TGTGCCAGCAGTGATGGGAGTGGCGGGATTTTCTACAATGAGCAGTTCTTC. It codes for CASSDGSGGIFYNEQFF.

This chain links TRBV9 with TRBJ1-2, with 7 bases fitting TRBD1. The J segment lost 3 bases and the V segment lost 0 bases, leaving 5 bases of the junction unmatched. Germline assignment: CDR1 SGDLS and CDR2 YYNGEE. The CDR3 spans 15 residues. CDR3 nucleotides: TGTGCCAGCAGCGTAGGCCTTACAGGGGACTATGGCTACACCTTC. Translation: CASSVGLTGDYGYTF.

V usage is TRBV7-9 and J usage is TRBJ2-3; D is possibly TRBD2 (5 bases). The length of the CDR3 is 16 residues. Germline assignment: CDR1 SEHNR and CDR2 FQNEAQ (reference sequence). Trimming took off 7 bases at V and 1 base at J, with 18 bases between the two ends. The CDR3 loop reads CASTTPRGWGTDTQYF. DNA of the CDR3: TGTGCCAGCACCACCCCCCGAGGGTGGGGCACAGATACGCAGTATTTT.

The chain recombines TRBV5-4 with TRBJ2-5; D gene ambiguous. The CDR3 extends over 14 amino acids. Trimming shortened V by 3 bases and J by 1 base, and 10 bases separated the two germline ends. Per germline, CDR1 SGHNT and CDR2 YYREEE (reference sequence). In DNA, the CDR3 is TGTGCCAGCAGCTCACCAGTACTCCAAGAGACCCAGTACTTC. Translated, it gives CASSSPVLQETQYF. Full variable domain (rest looked up from reference TRBV5-4 and TRBJ2-5): ETGVTQSPTHLIKTRGQQVTLRCSSQSGHNTVSWYQQALGQGPQFIFQYYREEENGRGNFPPRFSGLQFPNYSSELNVNALELDDSALYLCASSSPVLQETQYFGPGTRLLVL.

The V gene is TRBV7-2, the J gene TRBJ2-3, with D tentatively TRBD1 or TRBD2 (5 bases each). In germline, CDR1 is SGHTA, CDR2 FQGNSA. V lost 4 bases, J lost 3 bases, and 14 bases lay in between. The CDR3 has 15 amino acids. Here the CDR3 reads CASSSSWDGTDTQYF. DNA of the CDR3: TGTGCCAGCAGCTCCTCCTGGGACGGGACAGATACGCAGTATTTT.

The V call is TRBV7-6, the J call TRBJ2-2; D is unresolved. The CDR3 is 14 amino acids. Trimming removed 3 bases at V and 7 bases at J, with 12 bases between. Germline CDR1 and CDR2: SGHVS and FNYEAQ. CDR3 amino acids: CASSFGPSFGELFF. For the CDR3, the DNA is TGTGCCAGCAGCTTTGGGCCATCGTTCGGGGAGCTGTTTTTT.